The rows below give T cell receptor beta chains drawn from one sample of a study of cytomegalovirus exposure and HLA in healthy donors. Measured with immunoSEQ multiplex PCR; TCRdb has only the in-frame clones, and not every one. The data contain approximately 120,000 clones, roughly three quarters of them seen just once; the ten biggest clones take up roughly 3.1%. Sequencing was performed on PBMCs. The receptor set was obtained from a man in his thirties or forties in good health and CMV-seronegative. Each CDR3 is given with its conserved first and last residue. D genes are given only for firm matches. Clone size appears in some rows only: once, few, many, or a class for an expanded clone.

TRBV29-1	NA	TRBJ1-2	NA	TGCAGCGTCTCTCCCGGCTACACCTTC	CSVSPGYTF
TRBV6-6	NA	TRBJ2-7	TRBD1	TGTGCCAGCAGCCTTGACAGGGGTGGGTACTACGAGCAGTACTTC	CASSLDRGGYYEQYF
TRBV7-8	NA	TRBJ2-1	TRBD2	TGTGCCAGCAGCTTAGCTGCGGGAGGTCACCAATCTGAGCAGTTCTTC	CASSLAAGGHQSEQFF
TRBV28	NA	TRBJ2-7	NA	TGTGCCAGCAGTTTACACAGAAACTCCTACGAGCAGTACTTC	CASSLHRNSYEQYF
TRBV7-9	NA	TRBJ1-4	TRBD1	TGTGCCAGCAGCTGGGACAGGGCAAATGAAAAACTGTTTTTT	CASSWDRANEKLFF
TRBV4-1	few	TRBJ1-5	NA	TGCGCCAGCAGCCAGCGGAGCAGCAATCAGCCCCAGCATTTT	CASSQRSSNQPQHF
TRBV7-9	NA	TRBJ2-7	NA	TGTGCCAGCAGCCATCAATTGACAGTGACCTACGAGCAGTACTTC	CASSHQLTVTYEQYF
TRBV27	NA	TRBJ2-1	TRBD2	TGTGCCAGCAGTTCTAGCGGGTTTCCCTACAATGAGCAGTTCTTC	CASSSSGFPYNEQFF
TRBV29-1	NA	TRBJ1-2	NA	TGCAGCGTTCATCCCTCCGACCGAACCGGCGGCTATGGCTACACCTTC	CSVHPSDRTGGYGYTF
TRBV9	few	TRBJ1-2	TRBD1	TGTGCCAGCAGCGGTTTGACAGGGGGCACATTCTATGGCTACACCTTC	CASSGLTGGTFYGYTF
TRBV4-3	NA	TRBJ1-1	NA	TGCGCCAGCAGCCAAGTAGCTAGGTCTGAAGCTTTCTTT	CASSQVARSEAFF
TRBV28	NA	TRBJ1-2	NA	TGTGCCAGCACCTCCCAGTTACAGGCCTATGGCTACACCTTC	CASTSQLQAYGYTF
TRBV30	NA	TRBJ2-5	NA	TGTGCCTGGAGGGTGGGGGCAGCCTGGTACTTC	CAWRVGAAWYF